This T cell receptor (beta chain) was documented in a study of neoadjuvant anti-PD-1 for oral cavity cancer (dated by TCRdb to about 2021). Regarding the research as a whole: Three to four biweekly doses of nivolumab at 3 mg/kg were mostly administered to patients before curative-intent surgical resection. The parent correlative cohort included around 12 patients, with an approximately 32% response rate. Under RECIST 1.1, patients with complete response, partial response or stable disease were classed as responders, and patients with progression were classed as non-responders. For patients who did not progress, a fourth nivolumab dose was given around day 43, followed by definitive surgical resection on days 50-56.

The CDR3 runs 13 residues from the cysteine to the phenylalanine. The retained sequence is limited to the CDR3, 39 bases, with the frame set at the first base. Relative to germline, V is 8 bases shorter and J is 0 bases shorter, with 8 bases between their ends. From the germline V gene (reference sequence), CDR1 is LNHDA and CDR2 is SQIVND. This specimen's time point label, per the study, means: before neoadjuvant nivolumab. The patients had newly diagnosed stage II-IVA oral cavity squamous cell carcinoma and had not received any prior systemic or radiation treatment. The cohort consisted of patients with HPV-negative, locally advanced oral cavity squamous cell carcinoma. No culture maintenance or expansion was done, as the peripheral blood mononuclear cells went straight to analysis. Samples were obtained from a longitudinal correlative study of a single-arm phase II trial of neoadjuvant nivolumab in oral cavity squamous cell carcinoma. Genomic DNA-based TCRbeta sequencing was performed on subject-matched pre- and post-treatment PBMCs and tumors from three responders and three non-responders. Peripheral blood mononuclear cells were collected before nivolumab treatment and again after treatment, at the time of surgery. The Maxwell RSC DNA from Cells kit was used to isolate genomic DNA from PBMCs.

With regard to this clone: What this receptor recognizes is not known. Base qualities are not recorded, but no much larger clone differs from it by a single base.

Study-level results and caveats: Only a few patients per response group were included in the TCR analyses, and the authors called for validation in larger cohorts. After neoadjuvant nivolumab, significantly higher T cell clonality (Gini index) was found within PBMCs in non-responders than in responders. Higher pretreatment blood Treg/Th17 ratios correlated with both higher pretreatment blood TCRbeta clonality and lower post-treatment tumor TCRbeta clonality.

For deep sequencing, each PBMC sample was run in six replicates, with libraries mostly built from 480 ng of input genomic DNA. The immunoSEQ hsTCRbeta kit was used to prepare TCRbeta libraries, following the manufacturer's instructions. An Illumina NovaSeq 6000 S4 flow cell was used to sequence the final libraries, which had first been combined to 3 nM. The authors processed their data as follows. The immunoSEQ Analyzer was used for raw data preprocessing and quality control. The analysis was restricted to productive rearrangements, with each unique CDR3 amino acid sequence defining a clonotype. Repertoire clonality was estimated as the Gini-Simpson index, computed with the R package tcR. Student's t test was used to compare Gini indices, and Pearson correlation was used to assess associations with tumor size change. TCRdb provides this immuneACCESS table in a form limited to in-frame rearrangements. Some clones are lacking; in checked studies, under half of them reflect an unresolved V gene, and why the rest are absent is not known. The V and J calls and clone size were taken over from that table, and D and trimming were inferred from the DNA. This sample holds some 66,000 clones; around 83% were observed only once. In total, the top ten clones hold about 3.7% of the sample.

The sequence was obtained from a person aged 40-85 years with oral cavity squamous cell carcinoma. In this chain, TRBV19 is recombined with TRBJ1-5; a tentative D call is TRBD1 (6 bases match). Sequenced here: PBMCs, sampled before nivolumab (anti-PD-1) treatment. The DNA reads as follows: TGTGCCAGTTGGGACATTAGCAATCAGCCCCAGCATTTT. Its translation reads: CASWDISNQPQHF.